The T cell receptor (beta chain) under discussion was sequenced for a study of human thymus T cells. Trimming removed 1 base at V and 2 bases at J, with 11 bases between. The CDR3 totals 14 residues. Germline CDR1 GTSNPN, CDR2 SVGIG (reference sequence). Data came from immunoSEQ multiplex PCR; TCRdb stores just in-frame clones and leaves some out. The sample holds some 120,000 clones; around 94% are singletons and the top ten take roughly 0.024%. The study used thymus tissue resected during corrective heart surgery. The TCR sequence derives from a boy under two years old with a congenital heart defect but otherwise immunologically healthy. J is TRBJ1-1 and V is TRBV30; the D is unclear. Sequenced: thymus tissue. The CDR3 nucleotides read TGTGCCTGGAGTGGGAGTAGGGCAAACACTGAAGCTTTCTTT. This gives the protein CAWSGSRANTEAFF.